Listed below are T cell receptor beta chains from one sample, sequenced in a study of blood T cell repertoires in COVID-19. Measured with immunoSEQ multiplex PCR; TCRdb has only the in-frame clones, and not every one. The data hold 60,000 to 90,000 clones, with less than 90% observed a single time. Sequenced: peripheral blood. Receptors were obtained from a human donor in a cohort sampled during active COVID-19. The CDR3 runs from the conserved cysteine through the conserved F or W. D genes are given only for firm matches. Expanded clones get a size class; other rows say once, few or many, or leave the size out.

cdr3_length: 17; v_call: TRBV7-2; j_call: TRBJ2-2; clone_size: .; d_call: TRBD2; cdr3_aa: CASSLALGLAVRRELFF; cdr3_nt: TGTGCCAGCAGCTTAGCCCTGGGACTAGCGGTACGGCGGGAGCTGTTTTTT
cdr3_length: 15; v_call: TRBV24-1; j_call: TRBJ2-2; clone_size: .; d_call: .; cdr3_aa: CATGGARVNTGELFF; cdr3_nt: TGTGCCACCGGGGGGGCCAGGGTTAACACCGGGGAGCTGTTTTTT
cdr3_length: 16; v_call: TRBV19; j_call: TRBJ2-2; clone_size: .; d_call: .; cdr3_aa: CASSIVQGQVTGELFF; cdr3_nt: TGTGCCAGTAGTATAGTACAGGGACAAGTCACCGGGGAGCTGTTTTTT
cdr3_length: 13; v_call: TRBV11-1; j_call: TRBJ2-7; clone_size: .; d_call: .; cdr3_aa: CASSFEPGYEQYF; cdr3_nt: TGTGCCAGCAGCTTCGAACCCGGCTACGAGCAGTACTTC
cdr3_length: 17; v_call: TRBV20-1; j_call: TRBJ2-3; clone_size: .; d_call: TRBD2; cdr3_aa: CSASSWTSGGEGDTQYF; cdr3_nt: TGCAGTGCTAGTTCTTGGACTAGCGGGGGAGAAGGAGATACGCAGTATTTT
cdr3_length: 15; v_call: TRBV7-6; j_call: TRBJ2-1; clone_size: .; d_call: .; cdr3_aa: CASSLPGHRFDEQFF; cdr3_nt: TGTGCCAGCAGCTTACCCGGCCACAGGTTTGATGAGCAGTTCTTC
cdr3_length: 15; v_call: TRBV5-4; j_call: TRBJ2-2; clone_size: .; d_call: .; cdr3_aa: CASRRTTKNTGELFF; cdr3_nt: TGTGCCAGCAGGCGGACAACGAAGAACACCGGGGAGCTGTTTTTT
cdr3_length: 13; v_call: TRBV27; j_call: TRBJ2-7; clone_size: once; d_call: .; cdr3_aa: CASRSLVTNEQYF; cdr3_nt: TGTGCCAGCAGATCCCTCGTAACTAACGAGCAGTACTTC
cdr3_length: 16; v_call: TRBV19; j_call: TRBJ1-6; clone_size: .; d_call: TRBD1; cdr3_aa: CASSIGDRGLNSPLHF; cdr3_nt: TGTGCCAGTAGTATTGGGGACAGGGGCCTTAATTCACCCCTCCACTTT
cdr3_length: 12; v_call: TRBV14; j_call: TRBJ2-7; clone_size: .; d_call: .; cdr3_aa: CASSRHLYEQYF; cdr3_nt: TGTGCCAGCAGCCGACACCTTTACGAGCAGTACTTC
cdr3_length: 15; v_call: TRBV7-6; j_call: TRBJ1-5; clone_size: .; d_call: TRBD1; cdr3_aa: CASSLGTDSNQPQHF; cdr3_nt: TGTGCCAGCAGCCTTGGGACAGATAGCAATCAGCCCCAGCATTTT
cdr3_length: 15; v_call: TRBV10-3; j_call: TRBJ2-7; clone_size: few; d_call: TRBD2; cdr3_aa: CAISGTSGKNYEQYF; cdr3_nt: TGTGCCATCAGTGGGACTAGCGGGAAGAACTACGAGCAGTACTTC
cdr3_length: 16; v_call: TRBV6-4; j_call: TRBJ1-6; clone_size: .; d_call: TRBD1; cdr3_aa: CASSERSGTGNSPLHF; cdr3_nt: TGTGCCAGCAGTGAGCGATCTGGGACAGGGAATTCACCCCTCCACTTT
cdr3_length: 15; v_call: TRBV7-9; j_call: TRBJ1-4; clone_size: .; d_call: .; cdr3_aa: CASSLFTLGYEKLFF; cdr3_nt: TGTGCCAGCAGCTTATTTACCCTAGGATACGAAAAACTGTTTTTT
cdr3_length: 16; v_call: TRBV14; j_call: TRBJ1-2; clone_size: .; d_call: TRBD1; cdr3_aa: CASSQGNRQGRDGYTF; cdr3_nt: TGTGCCAGCAGCCAAGGGAACAGACAGGGCAGGGATGGCTACACCTTC
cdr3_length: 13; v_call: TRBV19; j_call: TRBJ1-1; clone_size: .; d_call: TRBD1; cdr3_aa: CASSIGNQGAAFF; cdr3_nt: TGTGCCAGTAGTATTGGAAATCAGGGGGCGGCTTTCTTT
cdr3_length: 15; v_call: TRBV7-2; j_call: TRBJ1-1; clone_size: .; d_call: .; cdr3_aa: CASSSSGFMNTEAFF; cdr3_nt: TGTGCCAGCAGCTCATCGGGGTTCATGAACACTGAAGCTTTCTTT
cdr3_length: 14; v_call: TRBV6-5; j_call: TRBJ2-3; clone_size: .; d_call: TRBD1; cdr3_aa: CASRRDRMSDTQYF; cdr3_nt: TGTGCCAGCAGGAGGGACAGAATGAGTGATACGCAGTATTTT
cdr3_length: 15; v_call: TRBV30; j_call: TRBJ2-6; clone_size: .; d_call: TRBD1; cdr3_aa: CAWRQGVAGANVLTF; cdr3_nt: TGTGCCTGGAGGCAGGGGGTTGCCGGGGCCAACGTCCTGACTTTC
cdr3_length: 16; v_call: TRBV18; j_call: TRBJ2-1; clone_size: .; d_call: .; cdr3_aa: CASSPPGARVLNEQFF; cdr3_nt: TGTGCCAGCTCACCACCGGGGGCCCGGGTCCTTAATGAGCAGTTCTTC
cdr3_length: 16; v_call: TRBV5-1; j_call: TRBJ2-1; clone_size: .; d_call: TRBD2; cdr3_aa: CASSRTSGGAANEQFF; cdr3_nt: TGCGCCAGCAGCCGGACTAGCGGGGGGGCAGCCAATGAGCAGTTCTTC
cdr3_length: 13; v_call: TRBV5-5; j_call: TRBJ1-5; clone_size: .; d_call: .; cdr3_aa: CASSAQGNQPQHF; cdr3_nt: TGTGCCAGCAGCGCCCAGGGGAATCAGCCCCAGCATTTT
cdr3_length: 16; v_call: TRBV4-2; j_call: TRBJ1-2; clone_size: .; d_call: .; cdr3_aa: CASSGDGGQNNYGYTF; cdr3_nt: TGTGCCAGCAGCGGGGACGGGGGGCAAAATAACTATGGCTACACCTTC
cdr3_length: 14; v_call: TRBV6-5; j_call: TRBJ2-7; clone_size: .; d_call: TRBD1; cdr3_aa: CASTKSQGAYEQYF; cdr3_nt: TGTGCCAGCACCAAATCCCAGGGGGCCTACGAGCAGTACTTC
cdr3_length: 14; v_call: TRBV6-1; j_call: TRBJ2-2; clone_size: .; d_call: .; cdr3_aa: CASSDPGSTGELFF; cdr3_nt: TGTGCCAGCAGTGACCCGGGATCCACCGGGGAGCTGTTTTTT
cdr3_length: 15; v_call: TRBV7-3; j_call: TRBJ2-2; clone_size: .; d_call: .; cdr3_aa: CASSLRMAGTGELFF; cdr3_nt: TGTGCCAGCAGCTTAAGGATGGCAGGGACCGGGGAGCTGTTTTTT
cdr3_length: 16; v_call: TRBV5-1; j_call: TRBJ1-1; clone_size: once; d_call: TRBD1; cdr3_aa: CASSELLGQGGTEAFF; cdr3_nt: TGCGCCAGCAGCGAGCTACTCGGACAGGGGGGCACTGAAGCTTTCTTT
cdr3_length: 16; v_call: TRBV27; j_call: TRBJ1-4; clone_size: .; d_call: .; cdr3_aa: CASSFTEAGRNEKLFF; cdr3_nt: TGTGCCAGCAGTTTCACGGAGGCTGGCCGTAATGAAAAACTGTTTTTT
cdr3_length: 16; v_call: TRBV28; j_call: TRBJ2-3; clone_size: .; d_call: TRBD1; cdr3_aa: CASKGNRQGRADTQYF; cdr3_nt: TGTGCCAGCAAAGGAAATAGACAGGGCCGAGCAGATACGCAGTATTTT
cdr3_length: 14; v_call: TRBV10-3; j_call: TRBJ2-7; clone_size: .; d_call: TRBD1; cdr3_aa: CAINSGTGAYEQYF; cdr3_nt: TGTGCCATCAACTCCGGGACAGGGGCCTACGAGCAGTACTTC
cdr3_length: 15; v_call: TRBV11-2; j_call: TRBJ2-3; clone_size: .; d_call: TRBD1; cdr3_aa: CASSIDRGSTDTQYF; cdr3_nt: TGTGCCAGCAGCATAGACAGGGGTAGCACAGATACGCAGTATTTT
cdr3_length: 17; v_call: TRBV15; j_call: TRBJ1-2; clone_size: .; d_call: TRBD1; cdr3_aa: CATSRLDRGQGDGGYTF; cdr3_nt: TGTGCCACCAGCAGATTGGACAGGGGGCAAGGAGACGGTGGCTACACCTTC
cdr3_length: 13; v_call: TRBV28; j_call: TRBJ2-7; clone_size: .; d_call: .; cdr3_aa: CASSAGTPGEQYF; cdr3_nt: TGTGCCAGCAGCGCTGGGACTCCCGGTGAGCAGTACTTC
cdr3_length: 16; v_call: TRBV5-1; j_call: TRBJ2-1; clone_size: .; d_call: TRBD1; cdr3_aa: CASSLQGLISYDEQFF; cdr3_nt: TGCGCCAGCAGCTTACAGGGGCTTATTTCCTACGATGAGCAGTTCTTC
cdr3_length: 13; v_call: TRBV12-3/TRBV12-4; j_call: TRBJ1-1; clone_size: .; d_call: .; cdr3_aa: CASSLGQNTEAFF; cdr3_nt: TGTGCCAGCAGTTTAGGACAGAACACTGAAGCTTTCTTT
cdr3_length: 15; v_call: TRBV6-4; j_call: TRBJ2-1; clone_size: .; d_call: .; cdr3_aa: CASMSEAGARNEQFF; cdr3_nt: TGTGCCAGCATGTCCGAGGCAGGGGCTCGCAATGAGCAGTTCTTC
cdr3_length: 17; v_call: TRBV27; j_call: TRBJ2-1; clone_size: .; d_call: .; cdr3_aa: CASSSPGRRYVADEQFF; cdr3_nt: TGTGCCAGCAGTTCTCCGGGACGGAGGTATGTAGCGGATGAGCAGTTCTTC
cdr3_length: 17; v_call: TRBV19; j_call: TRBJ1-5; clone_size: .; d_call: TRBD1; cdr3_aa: CASSIVTGGGLKQPQHF; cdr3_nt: TGTGCCAGTAGTATAGTGACAGGGGGCGGATTAAAGCAGCCCCAGCATTTT
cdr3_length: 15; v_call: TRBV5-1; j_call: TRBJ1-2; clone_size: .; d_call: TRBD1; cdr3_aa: CASSLGGTAFNGYTF; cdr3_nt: TGCGCCAGCAGCTTAGGAGGGACAGCCTTTAATGGCTACACCTTC
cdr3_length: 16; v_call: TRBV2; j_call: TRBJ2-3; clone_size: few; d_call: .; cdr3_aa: CASSESGVRLTDTQYF; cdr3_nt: TGTGCCAGCAGTGAATCGGGGGTCCGACTCACAGATACGCAGTATTTT